The 20 T cell receptor beta chains listed next were all sequenced from one sample in a study. TRBV12-4/TRBJ1-2 clonotypes were amplified with adaptor-ligated barcode primers. One entry per CDR3 protein results from TCRdb running MiXCR on the multiplex PCR reads. The sample contains about 1,300 distinct CDR3 sequences, more than 15% of which appear only once. Source material: naive CD4+ T cells sorted from blood. The subset here: naive CD4+ T cells, CD4+CD45RA+CD25-. These receptors were obtained from a female donor with breast cancer.

This clonotype is termed medium-sized. The chain links TRBV12-3 or TRBV12-4 to TRBJ1-2; the match to TRBD1 covers 8 bases. The junction had 10 bases not matched to a gene; V was cut back by 5 bases and J by 5 bases. This CDR3 is 15 amino acids long. CDR3 nucleotides: TGTGCCAGCAGTCGGGACAGGATTCTAGGGTATGGCTACACCTTC. Translated: CASSRDRILGYGYTF.

This clonotype is medium-sized (0.01 to 0.1%) by share. This chain uses TRBV12-3 or TRBV12-4 with TRBJ1-2; D call uncertain. Trimming removed 5 bases from V and 10 bases from J, with 11 bases in between. The CDR3 length is 11 residues. CDR3 sequence: CASSEVGVYTF. In DNA form, the CDR3 reads TGTGCCAGCAGTGAAGTGGGAGTCTACACCTTC.

Sample share makes this clonotype medium-sized (0.01 to 0.1%). The CDR3 here is CASSFSTDYGYTF. DNA of the CDR3: TGTGCCAGCAGTTTCTCTACAGACTATGGCTACACCTTC. The chain recombines TRBV12-3 or TRBV12-4 with TRBJ1-2, with D uncertain. Trimming shortened V by 3 bases and J by 3 bases, and 8 bases separated the two germline ends. This CDR3 region has 13 residues.

By share, this clonotype ranks as medium-sized. The chain combines TRBV12-3 or TRBV12-4 with TRBJ1-2; 7 positions match TRBD1. V lost 6 bases, J lost 8 bases, and 6 bases stayed unmatched. This CDR3 has 12 amino acids. The CDR3 reads CASSHDRVGYTF. The CDR3 nucleotides are TGTGCCAGCAGCCACGACAGGGTCGGCTACACCTTC.

Judged by abundance, this clonotype is medium-sized. This rearrangement joins TRBV12-3 or TRBV12-4 to TRBJ1-2; 10 bases agree with TRBD1. The J segment lost 8 bases and the V segment lost 6 bases, leaving 12 bases of the junction unmatched. The CDR3 length is 15 residues. The CDR3 reads CASSRSGTGVKGYTF. CDR3 DNA sequence: TGTGCCAGCAGCCGCTCGGGGACAGGGGTGAAAGGCTACACCTTC.

By sample share, this clonotype is medium-sized. This chain connects TRBV12-3 or TRBV12-4 to TRBJ1-2; D remains unclear. Deletions cut 5 bases from V and 4 bases from J, with 11 bases between. CDR3 length equals 13 residues. The CDR3 DNA follows: TGTGCCAGCAGTCGGATGGCGGCCTATGGCTACACCTTC. It codes for CASSRMAAYGYTF.

The CDR3 bases are TGTGCCAGCAGTTTAAGTAGTACAGACTACACCTTC. Protein sequence: CASSLSSTDYTF. The rearrangement uses TRBV12-3 or TRBV12-4 and TRBJ1-2; D remains ambiguous. V lost 2 bases and J lost 10, with 11 bases in between. This CDR3 has 12 amino acids.

This clonotype is large within its sample. The chain joins TRBV12-3 or TRBV12-4 to TRBJ1-2, with 7 nucleotides matching TRBD1. The CDR3 runs to 16 residues. V trimming: 4 bases; J trimming: 4 bases; junction bases outside the gene matches: 12. CDR3: CASSSGQARWSYGYTF. CDR3 in DNA: TGTGCCAGCAGTTCTGGACAGGCCCGCTGGAGCTATGGCTACACCTTC.

By share of the sample, this clonotype is medium-sized (0.01 to 0.1%). This chain links TRBV12-3 or TRBV12-4 with TRBJ1-2; D remains unclear. Trimming cost V 3 bases and J 0 bases, with 8 bases left between them. The CDR3 covers 14 residues. The CDR3 nucleotides read TGTGCCAGCAGTTTTGGCCAAACTAACTATGGCTACACCTTC. Translating it yields CASSFGQTNYGYTF.

The chain joins TRBV12-3 or TRBV12-4 to TRBJ1-2, with TRBD1 matching over 8 bases. This CDR3 is built from 14 residues. The trim removed 4 bases at V and 2 bases at J, leaving 3 bases unmatched. The CDR3 DNA is TGTGCCAGCAGTTCCCGGACAGGGAACTATGGCTACACCTTC. It codes for CASSSRTGNYGYTF.

In its sample, this clonotype is medium-sized (0.01 to 0.1%). This chain connects TRBV12-3 or TRBV12-4 to TRBJ1-2; maybe TRBD1 (5 bases). The CDR3 loop spans 14 amino acids. Trimming removed 6 bases at V and 4 bases at J, with 15 bases between. The CDR3 here is CASSGGHGAYGYTF. As DNA, the CDR3 is TGTGCCAGCAGCGGAGGACACGGGGCCTATGGCTACACCTTC.

This clonotype is classed as large. The chain is built from TRBV12-3 or TRBV12-4 and TRBJ1-2, with TRBD1 matching over 9 bases. V trimming: 6 bases; J trimming: 4 bases; junction bases outside the gene matches: 3. CDR3 length: 13 residues. The CDR3 here is CASSLGQGYGYTF. The CDR3, as DNA: TGTGCCAGCAGCCTGGGACAGGGCTATGGCTACACCTTC.

This clonotype was recorded only once. This chain connects TRBV12-3 or TRBV12-4 to TRBJ1-2; D uncertain. This CDR3 is 12 amino acids long. Between the trimmed V and J ends, which lost 3 bases and 6 bases, there was a span of 8 bases. CDR3 in amino acids: CASSFGGNGYTF. DNA for the CDR3: TGTGCCAGCAGTTTTGGAGGGAATGGCTACACCTTC.

In this sample, this clonotype turned up once. This chain links TRBV12-3 or TRBV12-4 with TRBJ1-2; D ambiguous. Trimming pared 6 bases from V and 6 bases from J, leaving 14 bases between. The CDR3 has 13 amino acids. In DNA, the CDR3 is TGTGCCAGCAGCGCGGGGTGGTGGGATGGCTACACCTTC. Translation gives CASSAGWWDGYTF.

The chain's CDR3 is CASRTGQGMSGYTF. CDR3 sequence (DNA): TGTGCCAGCAGAACGGGACAGGGGATGTCCGGCTACACCTTC. The chain has TRBV12-3 or TRBV12-4 and TRBJ1-2, with 10 bases fitting TRBD1. This CDR3 contains 14 residues. The ends lost 6 bases at V and 8 bases at J; junction bases unmatched: 9.

The chain couples TRBV12-3 or TRBV12-4 to TRBJ1-2, with 9 nucleotides matching TRBD1. V trimming: 5 bases; J trimming: 7 bases; junction bases outside the gene matches: 11. CDR3 length: 15 amino acids. Here the CDR3 DNA reads TGTGCCAGCAGTGGACAGGGACAGGGAGGACGTGGCTACACCTTC. It codes for CASSGQGQGGRGYTF.

This clonotype is classed as large (0.1 to 1%). The V and J genes are TRBV12-3 or TRBV12-4 and TRBJ1-2; 7 nucleotides align to TRBD1. Trimming at V came to 6 bases and at J to 2 bases, leaving 6 bases not matched to a gene. The CDR3 length is 14 residues. CDR3 amino acids: CASSRQGLNYGYTF. CDR3 DNA: TGTGCCAGCAGCCGACAGGGCTTAAACTATGGCTACACCTTC.

Within the sample, this clonotype is medium-sized. This chain uses TRBV12-3 or TRBV12-4 with TRBJ1-2; TRBD1 is a possible D gene (6 bases). The length of the CDR3 is 13 residues. With 6 bases removed from V and 3 bases from J, the gap between germline ends came to 11 bases. DNA for the CDR3: TGTGCCAGCAGGTTGGACAGCGACTATGGCTACACCTTC. Protein: CASRLDSDYGYTF.

This clonotype counts as medium-sized. The chain combines TRBV12-3 or TRBV12-4 with TRBJ1-2; TRBD1 matches at 7 bases. The CDR3 has 13 residues. V gave up 6 bases and J gave up 6 bases; unmatched junction bases: 7. CDR3 DNA: TGTGCCAGCAGAGAGACAGGGTGGGATGGCTACACCTTC. It codes for CASRETGWDGYTF.

By share of the sample, this clonotype is medium-sized. This chain links TRBV12-3 or TRBV12-4 with TRBJ1-2, with D tentatively TRBD1 (6 bases). This CDR3 has 17 amino acids. Trimming left V 7 bases short and J 2 bases short, with 23 bases between. The CDR3 reads CASTPGQYTGLNYGYTF. The CDR3 DNA follows: TGTGCCAGCACTCCCGGACAGTACACTGGGTTAAACTATGGCTACACCTTC.